The 8 T cell receptor beta chains reported below all come from one sample, sequenced in a study of T cells after yellow fever vaccination (dated by TCRdb to between 2018 and 2020). Library prep was done by 5' RACE. Reads for this sample came from an Illumina HiSeq 2500. The raw public reads went through TCRdb reprocessing: fastp at Q25, MiXCR clone calling, in-frame beta chains kept. Here each entry gathers all rows of one CDR3 protein and keeps the most common genes and DNA. This sample has some 600,000 distinct CDR3 sequences in its table, and approximately 13% of those were observed once. Jointly, the top ten make up about 16% of the sample. The intended sense of this specimen's treatment or condition label: live attenuated yellow fever vaccine strain. This material consisted of PBMCs, taken on the day of the yellow fever booster vaccination. The receptors come from a man in his thirties or forties who received the YFV17D yellow fever vaccine.

This clonotype has only one observation. CDR3 coding DNA: TGCAGTGCTACCAAAGGACTAGCGGGAGTGAGTGAGACCCAGTACTTC. Protein product: CSATKGLAGVSETQYF. The V gene is TRBV20-1, the J gene TRBJ2-5; 13 bases match TRBD2. V lost 4 bases and J lost 5; bases outside the gene matches: 10. The CDR3 is 16 amino acids. Germline loops: CDR1 DFQATT, CDR2 SNEGSKA (reference sequence).

The gene calls are TRBV29-1 and TRBJ2-7; 12 bases agree with TRBD2. V lost 5 bases to trimming and J lost 6 bases; unmatched junction nucleotides: 11. In germline, CDR1 is SQVTM, CDR2 ANQGSEA. This CDR3 contains 15 residues. The CDR3 DNA reads TGCAGCGTTCGCCGACCTAGCGGGAGGGCCCTCGAGCAGTACTTC. Its protein is CSVRRPSGRALEQYF.

This clonotype was found a few times. The chain joins TRBV20-1 to TRBJ2-2; 8 bases are a match to TRBD2. The CDR3 contains 17 residues. Germline V CDR1 and CDR2: DFQATT, SNEGSKA (reference sequence). V trimming: 0 bases; J trimming: 7 bases; junction bases outside the gene matches: 13. CDR3 protein: CSARDPIGREEGGELFF. DNA of the CDR3: TGCAGTGCTAGAGATCCTATCGGGAGGGAGGAGGGCGGGGAGCTGTTTTTT.

J is TRBJ2-5 and V is TRBV7-9; 10 bases align to TRBD2. The junction had 6 bases not matched to a gene; V was cut back by 4 bases and J by 1 base. The V gene's germline CDR1 is SEHNR and CDR2 FQNEAQ (reference sequence). There are 16 residues in the CDR3. The CDR3: CASSSVTSGIQETQYF. The CDR3 bases are TGTGCCAGCAGCTCCGTTACTAGCGGGATCCAAGAGACCCAGTACTTC.

This clonotype has a count of ten or more. This chain links TRBV7-8 with TRBJ2-7; D is possibly TRBD2 (6 bases). This CDR3 spans 16 amino acids. Germline CDR1 SGHVS, CDR2 FQNEAQ. V dropped 4 bases and J dropped 1 base, with 17 bases sitting between them. CDR3 nucleotides: TGTGCCAGCAGCTCCTCCGGGTTTGGGAGGTCCTACGAGCAGTACTTC. It is translated as CASSSSGFGRSYEQYF.

The rearrangement joins TRBV29-1 to TRBJ2-7, with TRBD2 matching 7 bases. There are 14 residues in the CDR3. With V trimmed by 6 bases and J by 3 bases, 11 bases remained unmatched. Germline V gene sequence: CDR1 SQVTM, CDR2 ANQGSEA. The CDR3: CSVREGTSVYEQYF. The DNA for the CDR3 is TGCAGCGTGAGGGAGGGTACTAGCGTCTACGAGCAGTACTTC.

The rearrangement links TRBV6-1 to TRBJ2-5; possible D gene TRBD1, 7 bases. Trimming stripped 6 bases from V and 2 bases from J, with 10 bases between. Germline V gene data show CDR1 as MNHNS and CDR2 as SASEGT. The CDR3 spans 13 residues. CDR3 sequence reads: CASRQGRQETQYF. DNA for the CDR3: TGTGCCAGCAGACAGGGGAGGCAAGAGACCCAGTACTTC.

This clonotype was seen a few times. V gene TRBV3-1 combines with J gene TRBJ2-5; 8 bases agree with TRBD2. Germline CDR1 and CDR2: LGHDT and YNNKEL (reference sequence). This CDR3 is built from 16 residues. V was pared by 3 bases and J by 5 bases, with 11 bases of the junction left unmatched. In DNA, the CDR3 is TGTGCCAGCAGCCAGATGTCCGGGACTAGGGGTGAGACCCAGTACTTC. Its protein is CASSQMSGTRGETQYF.